The 21 T cell receptor beta chains presented below share a single source sample, sequenced in a study of OX40 agonist ivuxolimab in advanced cancers. Repertoires were generated with immunoSEQ multiplex PCR, while TCRdb's copy carries only in-frame clones and drops some. The top ten clones hold roughly 0.22% of a sample with roughly 90,000 clones, 85% to 90% of them seen once. The material sequenced was CD4+ or CD8+ T cells sorted from blood, taken in a trial of the OX40 agonist ivuxolimab. The receptor source for this set is an adult with an advanced solid tumor such as melanoma, head and neck, liver or kidney cancer.

This clone was found once. CDR3 coding DNA: TGCGCCAGCAGCCAAGAGGTAGGGATCAACACCGGGGAGCTGTTTTTT. It codes for CASSQEVGINTGELFF. The chain is built from TRBV4-1 and TRBJ2-2; D is ambiguous. Trimming took 0 bases from V and 2 from J, leaving 10 bases between them. The CDR3 runs 16 residues. Germline-derived CDR1 and CDR2 are MGHRA and YSYEKL.

The chain combines TRBV6-1 with TRBJ2-5, with D maybe TRBD2 (7 bases). Germline V gene data show CDR1 as MNHNS and CDR2 as SASEGT. The CDR3 loop spans 13 amino acids. DNA of the CDR3: TGTGAGACAAAGCCGGGGGGCGGAGAGACCCAGTACTTC. It specifies CETKPGGGETQYF.

The V call is TRBV14, the J call TRBJ1-3; D remains ambiguous. The CDR3 spans 14 residues. Germline-derived CDR1 and CDR2 are SGHDN and FVKESK. V lost 6 bases and J lost 0, with 9 bases in between. CDR3 DNA sequence: TGTGCCAGCAGTCCCTTAAGCTCTGGAAACACCATATATTTT. Translated, it gives CASSPLSSGNTIYF. Variable domain in full (rest from reference TRBV14 and TRBJ1-3): EAGVTQFPSHSVIEKGQTVTLRCDPISGHDNLYWYRRVMGKEIKFLLHFVKESKQDESGMPNNRFLAERTGGTYSTLKVQPAELEDSGVYFCASSPLSSGNTIYFGEGSWLTVV.

J is TRBJ1-1 and V is TRBV19; a possible D gene is TRBD1 (5 bases). Trimming took off 3 bases at V and 0 bases at J, with 8 bases between the two ends. CDR3 length equals 14 residues. CDR1 is LNHDA, CDR2 SQIVND, per germline (reference sequence). CDR3 sequence reads: CASSMGGVNTEAFF. DNA of the CDR3: TGTGCCAGTAGTATGGGGGGGGTGAACACTGAAGCTTTCTTT. Drawing the rest from reference TRBV19 and TRBJ1-1, the complete variable domain is DGGITQSPKYLFRKEGQNVTLSCEQNLNHDAMYWYRQDPGQGLRLIYYSQIVNDFQKGDIAEGYSVSREKKESFPLTVTSAQKNPTAFYLCASSMGGVNTEAFFGQGTRLTVV.

The chain recombines TRBV9 with TRBJ2-7; maybe TRBD2 (6 bases). The CDR3 totals 8 residues. V lost 9 bases, J lost 11 bases, and 9 bases lay in between. The germline V gene encodes CDR1 SGDLS and CDR2 YYNGEE. The CDR3 protein is CATPGEYV. CDR3 nucleotide sequence: TGTGCCACCCCGGGGGAGTACGTC.

The rearrangement uses TRBV28 and TRBJ1-1, with unresolved D. Germline loops: CDR1 MDHEN, CDR2 SYDVKM. Deletions cut 2 bases from V and 1 base from J, with 8 bases between. The CDR3 runs 14 residues. The CDR3 DNA sequence: TGTGCCAGCAGTTTAGGGATATGGAACACTGAAGCTTTCTTT. This encodes CASSLGIWNTEAFF.

The chain joins TRBV29-1 to TRBJ2-7; D unclear. This CDR3 spans 12 amino acids. Looked up from germline, CDR1 is SQVTM and CDR2 is ANQGSEA. The germline V and J ends were trimmed by 0 bases and 4 bases, with 7 bases remaining between them. The CDR3 protein is CSVEDNKYEQYV. As DNA, the CDR3 is TGCAGCGTTGAAGATAACAAGTACGAGCAGTACGTC.

This clone was counted once. The chain is built from TRBV5-1 and TRBJ1-6; 7 positions agree with TRBD1. Losses at the gene ends were 2 bases for V and 4 bases for J; bases not matched to a gene: 0. The V gene's germline CDR1 is SGHRS and CDR2 YFSETQ. The CDR3 sequence is 14 residues long. CDR3 nucleotide sequence: TGCGCCAGCAGCTTACAGGGGTATAATTCACCCCTCCACTTT. Translating it yields CASSLQGYNSPLHF. Full variable domain (missing parts from reference TRBV5-1 and TRBJ1-6): KAGVTQTPRYLIKTRGQQVTLSCSPISGHRSVSWYQQTPGQGLQFLFEYFSETQRNKGNFPGRFSGRQFSNSRSEMNVSTLELGDSALYLCASSLQGYNSPLHFGNGTRLTVT.

This clone was seen only a few times. The chain links TRBV6-5 to TRBJ2-5; no reliable D call. Trimming took off 2 bases at V and 5 bases at J, with 6 bases between the two ends. This CDR3 contains 12 residues. Germline assignment: CDR1 MNHEY and CDR2 SVGAGI. The CDR3 DNA reads TGTGCCAGCAGTTACAGTCAGGAGACCCAGTACTTC. It codes for CASSYSQETQYF.

This chain uses TRBV4-2 with TRBJ2-1; TRBD2 aligns across 16 bases. The germline CDR1 and CDR2 sequences are LGHNA and YNFKEQ. This CDR3 spans 17 amino acids. Trimming cost V 2 bases and J 7 bases; bases outside gene matches: 5. As DNA, the CDR3 is TGTGCCAGCAGCCAAACGGGACTAGCGGGGGGGCCGAATGAGCAGTTCTTC. It translates to CASSQTGLAGGPNEQFF.

Written as DNA, the CDR3 is TGTGCCAGCAGCCCGACCACCGATGGCTACACCTTC. It yields the protein CASSPTTDGYTF. V gene TRBV7-3 combines with J gene TRBJ1-2; D uncertain. This CDR3 has 12 residues. Germline V gene sequence: CDR1 SGHTA, CDR2 FQGTGA. V lost 5 bases and J 6 bases, leaving 10 bases between the germline ends.

The chain has TRBV19 and TRBJ1-2; D uncertain. Trimming cost V 5 bases and J 10 bases, with 20 bases left between them. Looked up from germline, CDR1 is LNHDA and CDR2 is SQIVND (reference sequence). The CDR3 is 14 amino acids. CDR3 sequence reads: CASSLRSRPAVYTF. In DNA form, the CDR3 reads TGTGCCAGTAGTCTAAGATCAAGACCTGCAGTCTACACCTTC.

The chain carries TRBV4-3 and TRBJ2-5; 14 nucleotides line up with TRBD2. The V and J ends lost 4 bases and 1 base, in that order; junction bases with no gene match: 5. This CDR3 has 17 residues. Germline V gene sequence: CDR1 LGHNA, CDR2 YSLEER. CDR3: CASSPRGTSGSQETQYF. The CDR3 DNA sequence: TGCGCCAGCAGCCCCCGAGGGACTAGCGGGAGCCAAGAGACCCAGTACTTC.

The CDR3: CSAPQDRANTF. The CDR3 nucleotides read TGCAGTGCCCCGCAGGACAGAGCGAACACCTTC. The rearrangement joins TRBV20-1 to TRBJ1-2, with D possibly TRBD1 on 6 matching bases. Per the germline V gene, CDR1 is DFQATT and CDR2 is SNEGSKA (reference sequence). V shed 6 bases and J shed 12 bases, with 17 bases lying between them. The CDR3 extends over 11 amino acids.

As regards this clone: The identical CDR3 is also encoded by other nucleotide sequences in the sample. The genes are TRBV7-2 and TRBJ1-5; 8 bases align to TRBD1. The CDR3 sequence is 15 residues long. Trimming removed 1 base from V and 2 bases from J; junction bases left unmatched: 1. Germline CDR1 reads SGHTA; CDR2 reads FQGNSA. CDR3 DNA: TGTGCCAGCAGCTTAGGCAGGGGGCGCAATCAGCCCCAGCATTTT. Protein sequence: CASSLGRGRNQPQHF. The full variable domain, its missing parts supplied by reference TRBV7-2 and TRBJ1-5, is GAGVSQSPSNKVTEKGKDVELRCDPISGHTALYWYRQSLGQGLEFLIYFQGNSAPDKSGLPSDRFSAERTGGSVSTLTIQRTQQEDSAVYLCASSLGRGRNQPQHFGDGTRLSIL.

The chain is built from TRBV5-4 and TRBJ2-5; possibly TRBD1 for D (6 bases). The length of the CDR3 is 14 residues. The ends were cut back, 0 bases at V and 5 bases at J, with 11 bases in the middle. Germline V gives CDR1 SGHNT, CDR2 YYREEE (reference sequence). CDR3 nucleotides: TGTGCCAGCAGCTTGGACGCAGGGGAGGAGACCCAGTACTTC. It translates to CASSLDAGEETQYF.

This chain uses TRBV18 with TRBJ1-2; D gene unclear. CDR3 length equals 13 residues. Trimming removed 3 bases from V and 3 bases from J, with 8 bases in between. The V gene's germline CDR1 is KGHSH and CDR2 LQKENI. The CDR3 DNA reads as TGTGCCAGCTCACCGGGTGACCACTATGGCTACACCTTC. Its translation: CASSPGDHYGYTF.

The chain combines TRBV6-6 with TRBJ2-5; D call uncertain. The V gene's germline CDR1 is MNHNY and CDR2 SVGAGI (reference sequence). Trimming removed 6 bases from V and 4 bases from J, with 15 bases in between. CDR3 size: 14 residues. The CDR3 sequence is CASRPGPAIETQYF. The CDR3 nucleotides are TGTGCCAGCAGGCCCGGACCGGCCATAGAGACCCAGTACTTC.

This clone has a handful of counts. The rearrangement links TRBV29-1 to TRBJ2-7; 10 positions agree with TRBD1. Germline V gene lookup returns CDR1 SQVTM and CDR2 ANQGSEA. Losses at the gene ends were 4 bases for V and 7 bases for J; bases not matched to a gene: 7. CDR3 length: 13 amino acids. The CDR3 region is CSVAAGTGEEQYV. The CDR3, as DNA: TGCAGCGTTGCGGCCGGGACAGGGGAGGAGCAGTACGTC.

The rearrangement uses TRBV10-3 and TRBJ1-2; D is ambiguous. From germline, CDR1 is ENHRY and CDR2 SYGVKD. Between the trimmed V and J ends, which lost 0 bases and 2 bases, there was a span of 10 bases. The CDR3 totals 15 residues. The CDR3 DNA follows: TGTGCCATCAGTGAGTCGGCAGCAGCAAACTATGGCTACACCTTC. It codes for CAISESAAANYGYTF.

With regard to this clone: Mismatch with germline at one junction end may stem from a read error. In the same sample, other DNA sequences code for this CDR3. The chain links TRBV7-7 to TRBJ2-5; TRBD2 matches at 9 bases. The CDR3 has 11 amino acids. Germline CDR1 and CDR2: SSHAT and FNYEAQ (reference sequence). The CDR3 nucleotides read TGTGCTAGCAGCGGGGGGGAGACCCAGTACTTC. It specifies CASSGGETQYF. Full variable domain (rest looked up from reference TRBV7-7 and TRBJ2-5): GAGVSQSPRYKVTKRGQDVTLRCDPISSHATLYWYQQALGQGPEFLTYFNYEAQPDKSGLPSDRFSAERPEGSISTLTIQRTEQRDSAMYRCASSGGETQYFGPGTRLLVL.